A selection of T cell receptor beta chains follows, all from one sample in a study of PD-L1 blockade in urothelial cancer. Profiling relied on immunoSEQ multiplex PCR, and the TCRdb table lists in-frame clones only, not all of them. The sample yields about 30,000 clones, 79% seen once. The material sequenced was PBMCs, taken around atezolizumab (anti-PD-L1) treatment. These receptors were obtained from a man between 65 and 85 years old with urothelial cancer. The CDR3 runs from the conserved cysteine through the conserved F or W. The D gene is left open where the match is weak. Clone size is stated in some rows and not others, as once, few, many or a class when expanded.

V gene	clone size	D gene	J gene	CDR3 protein	CDR3 DNA
TRBV27	.	.	TRBJ2-7	CASSSSVLSYEQYF	TGTGCCAGCAGTTCCTCCGTCCTCTCCTACGAGCAGTACTTC
TRBV13	.	TRBD2	TRBJ2-2	CASSSRGAGESGELFF	TGTGCCAGCAGCTCCCGAGGAGCGGGGGAGTCCGGGGAGCTGTTTTTT
TRBV6-5	few	TRBD1	TRBJ1-2	CASSYQGARVYGYTF	TGTGCCAGCAGTTACCAGGGGGCGAGAGTCTATGGCTACACCTTC
TRBV7-7	.	.	TRBJ2-7	CASSLNQGSKQYF	TGTGCCAGCAGCTTAAATCAGGGCTCTAAGCAGTACTTC
TRBV5-1	.	TRBD1	TRBJ1-4	CASSLAGDRVGEKLFF	TGCGCCAGCAGCTTGGCCGGGGACAGGGTGGGTGAAAAACTGTTTTTT
TRBV11-2	.	.	TRBJ2-2	CASSRQGRAGELFF	TGTGCCAGCAGTAGGCAGGGAAGGGCCGGGGAGCTGTTTTTT
TRBV27	few	.	TRBJ1-6	CASTESYRDSPLHF	TGTGCCAGCACAGAGTCCTACAGGGATTCACCCCTCCACTTT
TRBV4-1	.	.	TRBJ1-4	CASSQDSQINEKLFF	TGCGCCAGCAGCCAAGATAGCCAAATTAATGAAAAACTGTTTTTT
TRBV4-1	.	.	TRBJ2-1	CASSQAPARSSYNEQFF	TGCGCCAGCAGCCAAGCCCCAGCTAGGAGTTCCTACAATGAGCAGTTCTTC
TRBV7-6	.	.	TRBJ1-1	CASSSLQGLNTEAFF	TGTGCCAGCAGCTCCCTACAGGGACTGAACACTGAAGCTTTCTTT
TRBV21-1	.	.	TRBJ2-7	CASSKTTGDRYEQYF	TGTGCCAGCAGCAAAACGACAGGGGATAGGTACGAGCAGTACTTC
TRBV7-3	.	TRBD2	TRBJ2-3	CASSHGGARTDTQYF	TGTGCCAGCAGCCACGGGGGGGCCCGCACAGATACGCAGTATTTT
TRBV5-1	.	TRBD1	TRBJ2-6	CASSLEGTGAGANVLTF	TGCGCCAGCAGCTTGGAAGGGACAGGGGCCGGGGCCAACGTCCTGACTTTC
TRBV10-3	.	TRBD1	TRBJ1-2	CAIRSDRGGYGYTF	TGTGCCATCAGATCGGACAGGGGAGGGTATGGCTACACCTTC
TRBV5-1	.	.	TRBJ2-5	CASSVGSEETQYF	TGCGCCAGCAGCGTGGGGTCGGAGGAGACCCAGTACTTC
TRBV7-2	.	TRBD2	TRBJ2-4	CASSLRWGGRSIQYF	TGTGCCAGCAGCTTGCGGTGGGGGGGTCGGAGCATTCAGTACTTC
TRBV7-2	.	TRBD2	TRBJ2-1	CASSFGLAIDEQFF	TGTGCCAGCAGCTTCGGACTAGCGATTGATGAGCAGTTCTTC
TRBV9	.	.	TRBJ2-7	CASSVGMSSYEQYF	TGTGCCAGCAGCGTAGGTATGAGCTCCTACGAGCAGTACTTC
TRBV6-6	.	.	TRBJ1-2	CASSYSFRGSGYGYTF	TGTGCCAGCAGTTACTCGTTTCGGGGCAGCGGGTACGGCTACACCTTC
TRBV6-5	.	.	TRBJ1-4	CASSYGGTTNEKLFF	TGTGCCAGCAGTTACGGGGGGACCACTAATGAAAAACTGTTTTTT
TRBV10-3	.	TRBD1	TRBJ1-1	CAISYRGDTEAFF	TGTGCCATCAGCTACAGGGGCGACACTGAAGCTTTCTTT
TRBV5-1	.	TRBD2	TRBJ2-7	CASSREGPPSYEQYF	TGCGCCAGCAGCCGGGAGGGGCCTCCAAGCTACGAGCAGTACTTC
TRBV11-3	.	TRBD2	TRBJ2-1	CASRAGEGNEQFF	TGTGCCAGCAGGGCTGGGGAGGGTAATGAGCAGTTCTTC
TRBV9	.	TRBD2	TRBJ2-5	CASSVLAGRETQYF	TGTGCCAGCAGCGTCTTAGCGGGGAGAGAGACCCAGTACTTC
TRBV27	.	.	TRBJ2-3	CASSLSRRTDTQYF	TGTGCCAGCAGTTTATCGAGGCGCACAGATACGCAGTATTTT
TRBV7-9	.	.	TRBJ2-2	CASSFQVIDTGELFF	TGTGCCAGCAGCTTTCAGGTGATCGACACCGGGGAGCTGTTTTTT
TRBV28	.	TRBD1	TRBJ1-3	CASSLGGAGSGNTIYF	TGTGCCAGCAGCCTAGGGGGCGCGGGCTCTGGAAACACCATATATTTT
TRBV19	.	TRBD1	TRBJ1-5	CASSTRDRRDQSQHF	TGTGCCAGTAGTACCCGGGACAGGAGAGATCAGTCCCAGCATTTT
TRBV19	.	TRBD2	TRBJ2-3	CASSIKGLAGGRGDTQYF	TGTGCCAGTAGTATAAAGGGACTAGCGGGAGGCCGAGGAGATACGCAGTATTTT
TRBV2	.	TRBD1	TRBJ1-1	CARGTGQAVGTEAFF	TGTGCCAGGGGGACAGGGCAGGCAGTGGGGACTGAAGCTTTCTTT
TRBV7-2	.	TRBD2	TRBJ2-3	CASSLARGGRGDTQYF	TGTGCCAGCAGCTTAGCGCGGGGGGGCCGAGGAGATACGCAGTATTTT
TRBV29-1	.	TRBD2	TRBJ2-3	CSVVPSGGTDTQYF	TGCAGCGTTGTACCTAGCGGGGGCACAGATACGCAGTATTTT
TRBV5-4	.	TRBD1	TRBJ1-3	CASRGEGTGSGNTIYF	TGTGCCAGCAGGGGCGAAGGGACAGGGTCTGGAAACACCATATATTTT
TRBV6-1	.	TRBD1	TRBJ2-2	CAITARQGSTGELFF	TGTGCCATAACCGCAAGACAGGGGTCCACCGGGGAGCTGTTTTTT
TRBV30	few	TRBD2	TRBJ2-5	CAWSPGLASAETQYF	TGTGCCTGGAGTCCGGGACTAGCGTCGGCGGAGACCCAGTACTTC
TRBV5-1	.	TRBD2	TRBJ2-7	CASSLGLAGGSEQYF	TGCGCCAGCAGCTTGGGGCTAGCGGGGGGGTCTGAGCAGTACTTC
TRBV15	.	TRBD2	TRBJ2-5	CATSRPGLAVGTQYF	TGTGCCACCAGCAGGCCCGGACTAGCGGTTGGGACCCAGTACTTC
TRBV9	.	TRBD2	TRBJ2-1	CASSVVAGGSYNEQFF	TGTGCCAGCAGCGTAGTAGCGGGGGGCTCCTACAATGAGCAGTTCTTC
TRBV6-4	few	.	TRBJ1-5	CASSDDSLYSNQPQHF	TGTGCCAGCAGTGACGACAGCTTATATAGCAATCAGCCCCAGCATTTT
TRBV29-1	.	TRBD2	TRBJ2-1	CSGGFLAGHSSYNEQFF	TGCAGCGGGGGCTTCCTAGCGGGACATAGCTCCTACAATGAGCAGTTCTTC
TRBV4-2	.	.	TRBJ2-7	CASSTGGETYEQYF	TGTGCCAGCAGCACAGGGGGGGAGACCTACGAGCAGTACTTC
TRBV19	.	.	TRBJ1-5	CASSERQRSNQPQHF	TGTGCCAGTAGTGAGCGACAGCGAAGCAATCAGCCCCAGCATTTT
TRBV4-2	.	.	TRBJ2-4	CASSPMGAIRGNIQYF	TGTGCCAGCAGCCCAATGGGGGCGATCCGGGGAAACATTCAGTACTTC
TRBV7-9	.	.	TRBJ1-2	CASSLGAGLNYGYTF	TGTGCCAGCAGCTTAGGGGCGGGTCTGAACTATGGCTACACCTTC
TRBV5-1	.	.	TRBJ1-3	CASSLEVGGSGNTIYF	TGCGCCAGCAGCTTGGAGGTAGGGGGAAGTGGAAACACCATATATTTT
TRBV2	.	.	TRBJ1-1	CASVRNTEAFF	TGTGCCAGCGTTCGGAACACTGAAGCTTTCTTT
TRBV6-1	few	.	TRBJ1-5	CASSESGGAFSMSNQPQHF	TGTGCCAGCAGTGAAAGTGGGGGGGCTTTCTCCATGAGCAATCAGCCCCAGCATTTT
TRBV9	few	.	TRBJ2-1	CASSLALGHNEQFF	TGTGCCAGCAGCCTGGCCCTGGGGCACAATGAGCAGTTCTTC
TRBV5-8	.	.	TRBJ2-7	CASSLSLVGDAYEQYF	TGTGCCAGCAGCTTGTCCCTTGTGGGAGACGCCTACGAGCAGTACTTC
TRBV5-1	few	.	TRBJ2-7	CASSLEGARGREDF	TGCGCCAGCAGCTTGGAGGGAGCGCGGGGGCGCGAGGACTTC
TRBV5-1	.	TRBD1	TRBJ1-1	CASSRQGGTEAFF	TGCGCCAGCAGCCGACAGGGAGGCACTGAAGCTTTCTTT
TRBV9	.	TRBD1	TRBJ1-1	CASSEPRTGETEAFF	TGTGCCAGCAGCGAACCAAGGACAGGGGAGACTGAAGCTTTCTTT
TRBV28	.	TRBD1	TRBJ2-3	CASMGQGRTDTQYF	TGTGCCAGCATGGGACAGGGGCGAACAGATACGCAGTATTTT
TRBV5-1	.	.	TRBJ2-1	CASSLQGWNEQFF	TGCGCCAGCAGCTTGCAGGGCTGGAATGAGCAGTTCTTC
TRBV20-1	.	.	TRBJ2-7	CSAQASYEQYF	TGCAGTGCGCAAGCGTCCTACGAGCAGTACTTC